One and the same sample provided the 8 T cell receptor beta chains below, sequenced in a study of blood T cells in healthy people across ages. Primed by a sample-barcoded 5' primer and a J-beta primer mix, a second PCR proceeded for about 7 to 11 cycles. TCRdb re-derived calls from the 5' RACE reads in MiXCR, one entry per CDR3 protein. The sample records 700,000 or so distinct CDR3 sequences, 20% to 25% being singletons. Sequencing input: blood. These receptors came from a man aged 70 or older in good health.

This chain's CDR3 is CASSLWAARETQYF. The CDR3 DNA follows: TGTGCCAGCAGCTTGTGGGCCGCCAGAGAGACCCAGTACTTC. The chain carries TRBV5-6 and TRBJ2-5; D not resolved. V was cut by 1 base and J by 4 bases, with 11 bases left in between. The CDR3 sequence is 14 residues long. The germline CDR1 and CDR2 sequences are SGHDT and YYEEEE.

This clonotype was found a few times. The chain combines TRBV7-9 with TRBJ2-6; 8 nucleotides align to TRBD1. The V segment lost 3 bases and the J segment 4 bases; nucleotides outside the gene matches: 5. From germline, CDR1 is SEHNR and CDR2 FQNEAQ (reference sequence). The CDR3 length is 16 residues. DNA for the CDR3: TGTGCCAGCAGCTTGACAGGGGTCGGCGGGGCCAACGTCCTGACTTTC. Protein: CASSLTGVGGANVLTF. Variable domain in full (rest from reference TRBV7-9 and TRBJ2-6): DTGVSQNPRHKITKRGQNVTFRCDPISEHNRLYWYRQTLGQGPEFLTYFQNEAQLEKSRLLSDRFSAERPKGSFSTLEIQRTEQGDSAMYLCASSLTGVGGANVLTFGAGSRLTVL.

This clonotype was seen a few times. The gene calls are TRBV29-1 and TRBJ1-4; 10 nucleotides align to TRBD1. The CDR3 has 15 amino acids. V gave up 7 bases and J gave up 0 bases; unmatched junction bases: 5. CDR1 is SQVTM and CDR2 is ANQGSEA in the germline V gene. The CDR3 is CSATGQGATNEKLFF. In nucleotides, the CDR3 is TGCAGCGCCACCGGACAGGGGGCAACTAATGAAAAACTGTTTTTT.

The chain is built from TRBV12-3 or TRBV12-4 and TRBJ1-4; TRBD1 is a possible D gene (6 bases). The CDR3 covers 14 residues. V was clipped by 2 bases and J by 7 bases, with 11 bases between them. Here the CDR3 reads CASSLLRGSEKLFF. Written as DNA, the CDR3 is TGTGCCAGCAGTTTACTCAGGGGTTCTGAAAAACTGTTTTTT.

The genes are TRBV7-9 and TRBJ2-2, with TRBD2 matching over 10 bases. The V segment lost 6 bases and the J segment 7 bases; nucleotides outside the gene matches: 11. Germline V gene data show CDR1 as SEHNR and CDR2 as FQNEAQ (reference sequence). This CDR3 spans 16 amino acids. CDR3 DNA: TGTGCCAGCAGTCCTAGCGGGAGCCCAAGGGGCGGGGAGCTGTTTTTT. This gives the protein CASSPSGSPRGGELFF.

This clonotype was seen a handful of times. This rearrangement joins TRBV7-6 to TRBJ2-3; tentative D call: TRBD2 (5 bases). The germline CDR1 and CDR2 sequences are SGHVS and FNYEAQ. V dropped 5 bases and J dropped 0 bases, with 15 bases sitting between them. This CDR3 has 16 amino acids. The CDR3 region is CASSRGRGASTDTQYF. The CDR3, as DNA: TGTGCCAGCAGCCGAGGGCGCGGAGCTAGCACAGATACGCAGTATTTT.

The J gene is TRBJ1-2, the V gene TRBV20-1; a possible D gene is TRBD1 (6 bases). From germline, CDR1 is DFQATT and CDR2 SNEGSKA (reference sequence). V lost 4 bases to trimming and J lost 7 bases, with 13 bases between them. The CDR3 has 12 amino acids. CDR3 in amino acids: CSAIQQGSGYTF. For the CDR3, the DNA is TGCAGTGCTATACAACAGGGTTCTGGCTACACCTTC.

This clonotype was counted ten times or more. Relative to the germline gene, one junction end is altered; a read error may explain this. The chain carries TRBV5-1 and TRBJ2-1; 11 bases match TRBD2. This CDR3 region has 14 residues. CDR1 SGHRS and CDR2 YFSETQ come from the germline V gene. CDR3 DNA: TGTGCCAGCAGCCTTACTAGCGGGAGCAATGAGCAGTTCTTC. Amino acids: CASSLTSGSNEQFF.